The 31 T cell receptor beta chains in this list originate from one sample, sequenced in a study of cytomegalovirus exposure and HLA in healthy donors. PCR amplification relied on 60 Vbeta primers (plus 13 Jbeta primers). Clones were read by immunoSEQ multiplex PCR, and TCRdb kept only the in-frame ones, dropping some. The data contain approximately 150,000 clones, approximately 83% of them seen just once; the ten biggest clones take up more than 2.5%. Specimen: PBMCs. The receptors here all came from a male donor in good health and CMV-seronegative.

This clone was detected a few times. The chain is built from TRBV6-5 and TRBJ2-7; D perhaps matches TRBD1 (5 bases). Between the trimmed V and J ends, which lost 0 bases and 2 bases, there was a span of 11 bases. Germline values: CDR1 MNHEY, CDR2 SVGAGI. The CDR3 totals 15 residues. The CDR3 coding sequence is TGTGCCAGCAGTTACTCATCAGGGAACACCTACGAGCAGTACTTC. This encodes CASSYSSGNTYEQYF.

V is TRBV5-4 and J is TRBJ2-5; TRBD2 matches at 8 bases. With V trimmed by 4 bases and J by 2 bases, 13 bases remained unmatched. The CDR3 spans 17 residues. Germline CDR1 SGHNT, CDR2 YYREEE (reference sequence). As DNA, the CDR3 is TGTGCCAGCAGCCCCCCCGGGCTAGCGGGTCCACAAGAGACCCAGTACTTC. As protein: CASSPPGLAGPQETQYF.

The rearrangement uses TRBV29-1 and TRBJ1-1; D is undetermined. The V end was cut by 1 base, the J end by 4 bases, with 10 bases between. This CDR3 contains 13 residues. Germline CDR1 and CDR2: SQVTM and ANQGSEA. Written as DNA, the CDR3 is TGCAGCGTTGAAGCGGGGTGGGGCACTGAAGCTTTCTTT. It codes for CSVEAGWGTEAFF. The full variable domain, completed using reference TRBV29-1 and TRBJ1-1, is SAVISQKPSRDICQRGTSLTIQCQVDSQVTMMFWYRQQPGQSLTLIATANQGSEATYESGFVIDKFPISRPNLTFSTLTVSNMSPEDSSIYLCSVEAGWGTEAFFGQGTRLTVV.

V and J are TRBV28 and TRBJ1-2; the D gene is possibly TRBD1 (6 bases). This CDR3 has 18 residues. Germline V gives CDR1 MDHEN, CDR2 SYDVKM. V lost 2 bases and J 0 bases, leaving 19 bases between the germline ends. The CDR3 sequence: CASSLRTDRTLANYGYTF. The CDR3 bases are TGTGCCAGCAGTTTAAGGACAGATCGAACCTTAGCTAACTATGGCTACACCTTC.

CDR3 sequence reads: CASSLHRTSGDNEQFF. The CDR3 nucleotides read TGTGCCAGCAGCTTACATCGGACTAGCGGGGACAATGAGCAGTTCTTC. This sequence joins TRBV7-2 and TRBJ2-1; 12 bases are shared with TRBD2. The germline gives CDR1 SGHTA, CDR2 FQGNSA. The trim removed 2 bases at V and 5 bases at J, leaving 4 bases unmatched. The CDR3 loop spans 16 amino acids.

The chain employs TRBV4-1 and TRBJ1-2; TRBD1 is a possible D gene (6 bases). This CDR3 comprises 16 residues. Germline values: CDR1 MGHRA, CDR2 YSYEKL. V was trimmed by 0 bases and J by 8 bases, leaving 19 bases between them. In DNA form, the CDR3 reads TGCGCCAGCAGCCAAGATCTTTCCTGGGCGGGGGGCGGCTACACCTTC. Its translation: CASSQDLSWAGGGYTF.

This clone was seen only once. This chain links TRBV7-9 with TRBJ1-1; D gene ambiguous. V lost 4 bases and J 7 bases, leaving 10 bases between the germline ends. The CDR3 has 12 residues. CDR1 is SEHNR and CDR2 is FQNEAQ in the germline V gene (reference sequence). The CDR3 loop is CASSSQKIEAFF. CDR3 in DNA: TGTGCCAGCAGCTCTCAGAAAATTGAAGCTTTCTTT.

The chain combines TRBV6-5 with TRBJ2-2; D gene uncertain. V lost 7 bases, J lost 8 bases, and 14 bases lay in between. CDR3 size: 13 residues. Germline V lookup: CDR1 MNHEY, CDR2 SVGAGI. CDR3 bases: TGTGCCAGCACCCAACCCCTGACTGGGGAGCTGTTTTTT. Translating gives CASTQPLTGELFF.

This clone has just one count. This rearrangement joins TRBV30 to TRBJ2-2; 7 bases agree with TRBD1. The germline V gene encodes CDR1 GTSNPN and CDR2 SVGIG (reference sequence). V lost 5 bases, J lost 0 bases, and 9 bases stayed unmatched. The CDR3 totals 16 residues. The CDR3 is CAWCPKGQSNTGELFF. CDR3 DNA: TGTGCCTGGTGCCCTAAGGGACAGTCGAACACCGGGGAGCTGTTTTTT.

The chain couples TRBV9 to TRBJ1-1; TRBD1 is a possible D gene (5 bases). V dropped 4 bases and J dropped 4 bases, with 11 bases sitting between them. The germline CDR1 and CDR2 sequences are SGDLS and YYNGEE. This CDR3 comprises 13 residues. CDR3 in amino acids: CASSSRQTTEAFF. CDR3 nucleotides: TGTGCCAGCAGCTCCCGACAGACCACTGAAGCTTTCTTT.

The chain is built from TRBV28 and TRBJ1-2, with D tentatively TRBD1 (5 bases). The CDR3 is made up of 16 amino acids. Deletions cut 5 bases from V and 1 base from J, with 17 bases between. The germline V gene has CDR1 MDHEN and CDR2 SYDVKM. DNA for the CDR3: TGTGCCAGCAGTCCCCCCGGGACTCCGGATAACTATGGCTACACCTTC. This translates into CASSPPGTPDNYGYTF.

The rearrangement uses TRBV19 and TRBJ2-2; D possibly corresponds to TRBD2 (5 bases). Germline V lookup: CDR1 LNHDA, CDR2 SQIVND (reference sequence). Trimming took off 3 bases at V and 6 bases at J, with 11 bases between the two ends. This CDR3 comprises 14 residues. CDR3 loop: CASSIDPRAGELFF. The CDR3 DNA reads TGTGCCAGTAGTATCGACCCGCGGGCCGGGGAGCTGTTTTTT.

This rearrangement joins TRBV6-5 to TRBJ1-5, with D perhaps TRBD1 (6 bases). Germline-derived CDR1 and CDR2 are MNHEY and SVGAGI. The CDR3 totals 12 residues. With 6 bases removed from V and 5 bases from J, the gap between germline ends came to 8 bases. CDR3 in DNA: TGTGCCAGCAGACAGGGTGATCAGCCCCAGCATTTT. This translates into CASRQGDQPQHF.

The V call is TRBV2, the J call TRBJ2-3; 7 nucleotides agree with TRBD2. In germline, CDR1 is SNHLY, CDR2 FYNNEI. The CDR3 covers 14 residues. Losses at the gene ends were 4 bases for V and 8 bases for J; bases not matched to a gene: 9. This CDR3 reads CASSGGSREGTQYF. CDR3 DNA: TGTGCCAGCAGTGGGGGCTCCAGGGAGGGTACGCAGTATTTT.

This sequence joins TRBV19 and TRBJ2-7, with D possibly matching TRBD2 (6 bases). The length of the CDR3 is 13 residues. Germline CDR1 reads LNHDA; CDR2 reads SQIVND (reference sequence). V lost 5 bases to trimming and J lost 4 bases, with 12 bases between them. The CDR3 protein is CASSWGEAYEQYF. The CDR3 DNA reads TGTGCCAGTAGTTGGGGGGAAGCGTACGAGCAGTACTTC. Drawing the rest from reference TRBV19 and TRBJ2-7, the complete variable domain is DGGITQSPKYLFRKEGQNVTLSCEQNLNHDAMYWYRQDPGQGLRLIYYSQIVNDFQKGDIAEGYSVSREKKESFPLTVTSAQKNPTAFYLCASSWGEAYEQYFGPGTRLTVT.

This clone was recorded once. This chain uses TRBV5-1 with TRBJ2-1, with 11 bases that match TRBD2. The length of the CDR3 is 16 residues. The junction had 6 bases not matched to a gene; V was cut back by 3 bases and J by 4 bases. CDR1 is SGHRS, CDR2 YFSETQ, per germline. The CDR3 coding sequence is TGCGCCAGCAGCTGGACCGGGACTAGCGGTTACAATGAGCAGTTCTTC. It codes for CASSWTGTSGYNEQFF.

The count of this clone is one. The J gene is TRBJ2-7, the V gene TRBV6-6, with 9 bases matching TRBD1. CDR3 size: 16 residues. Germline loops: CDR1 MNHNY, CDR2 SVGAGI (reference sequence). V trimming: 2 bases; J trimming: 4 bases; junction bases outside the gene matches: 9. This CDR3 reads CASSYGDRDGLYEQYF. The CDR3 DNA reads TGTGCCAGCAGTTACGGGGACAGGGATGGCCTATACGAGCAGTACTTC.

The genes are TRBV4-3 and TRBJ2-7, with 11 nucleotides matching TRBD2. The CDR3 runs 17 residues. Looked up from germline, CDR1 is LGHNA and CDR2 is YSLEER. The V segment lost 0 bases and the J segment 1 base; nucleotides outside the gene matches: 5. CDR3 in amino acids: CASSQDGTSGESYEQYF. Written as DNA, the CDR3 is TGCGCCAGCAGCCAAGATGGGACTAGCGGAGAATCCTACGAGCAGTACTTC.

This clone has only a few counts. V and J are TRBV27 and TRBJ2-5; D perhaps matches TRBD1 (5 bases). The V gene's germline CDR1 is MNHEY and CDR2 SMNVEV (reference sequence). Trimming took 2 bases from V and 2 from J, leaving 6 bases between them. This CDR3 contains 13 residues. CDR3 region: CASSLRGQETQYF. As DNA, the CDR3 is TGTGCCAGCAGTTTAAGGGGACAAGAGACCCAGTACTTC.

V gene TRBV5-4 combines with J gene TRBJ2-5; unclear D gene. The assigned J gene may be wrong: the sequence end matches TRBJ2-7 better. This CDR3 has 12 amino acids. Per germline, CDR1 SGHNT and CDR2 YYREEE (reference sequence). The CDR3 protein is CASSSPAHEQYF. The CDR3 DNA reads as TGTGCCAGCAGCTCGCCCGCTCACGAGCAGTACTTC.

In this sample, this clone turned up once. CDR3 loop: CASSPTGYEQYF. The CDR3 region has the DNA TGCGCCAGCAGCCCGACAGGGTACGAGCAGTACTTC. This rearrangement joins TRBV4-1 to TRBJ2-7; TRBD1 agrees at 7 bases. The V gene's germline CDR1 is MGHRA and CDR2 YSYEKL. V gave up 4 bases and J gave up 4 bases; unmatched junction bases: 1. This CDR3 has 12 residues.

This clone is a singleton in its sample. The rearrangement joins TRBV28 to TRBJ2-7, with D possibly TRBD1 on 6 matching bases. Per the germline V gene, CDR1 is MDHEN and CDR2 is SYDVKM. The CDR3 runs 14 residues. Trimming removed 2 bases from V and 2 bases from J, with 10 bases in between. CDR3 bases: TGTGCCAGCAGTTTAACACAGGGACCCTACGAGCAGTACTTC. Residues: CASSLTQGPYEQYF.

The chain is built from TRBV19 and TRBJ1-2; D might be TRBD1 (5 bases). V was trimmed by 6 bases and J by 6 bases, leaving 14 bases between them. The CDR3 has 13 residues. CDR1 and CDR2 from the germline V gene are LNHDA and SQIVND (reference sequence). The CDR3 coding sequence is TGTGCCAGTAGACTCGGGGGTGGCCATGGCTACACCTTC. Translated, it gives CASRLGGGHGYTF.

This clone was seen more than once but under ten times. The chain carries TRBV19 and TRBJ2-3, with TRBD2 matching over 9 bases. The CDR3 totals 16 residues. Germline V lookup: CDR1 LNHDA, CDR2 SQIVND (reference sequence). V lost 6 bases, J lost 2 bases, and 9 bases stayed unmatched. CDR3 nucleotides: TGTGCCAGTAGACCATGGGCTAGCGGGACCACAGATACGCAGTATTTT. It yields the protein CASRPWASGTTDTQYF. The full variable domain, completed using reference TRBV19 and TRBJ2-3, is DGGITQSPKYLFRKEGQNVTLSCEQNLNHDAMYWYRQDPGQGLRLIYYSQIVNDFQKGDIAEGYSVSREKKESFPLTVTSAQKNPTAFYLCASRPWASGTTDTQYFGPGTRLTVL.

This rearrangement joins TRBV7-9 to TRBJ1-5; no clear D gene. The germline gives CDR1 SEHNR, CDR2 FQNEAQ (reference sequence). This CDR3 spans 18 amino acids. Trimming removed 5 bases from V and 0 bases from J, with 20 bases in between. CDR3 sequence: CASSGRTPQGYSNQPQHF. The CDR3 nucleotides read TGTGCCAGCAGCGGGAGGACCCCCCAAGGCTATAGCAATCAGCCCCAGCATTTT.

In its sample, this clone was seen once. The CDR3 loop is CSVRSTGEQYF. The CDR3, as DNA: TGCAGCGTTAGGAGTACGGGAGAGCAGTACTTC. The V and J genes are TRBV29-1 and TRBJ2-7; D possibly corresponds to TRBD2 (5 bases). Germline-derived CDR1 and CDR2 are SQVTM and ANQGSEA. CDR3 length equals 11 residues. Trimming cost V 5 bases and J 7 bases, with 12 bases left between them.

The V call is TRBV6-1, the J call TRBJ2-7; D is perhaps TRBD2 (5 bases). Trimming took off 3 bases at V and 1 base at J, with 16 bases between the two ends. The CDR3 sequence is 16 residues long. Looked up from germline, CDR1 is MNHNS and CDR2 is SASEGT. In DNA form, the CDR3 reads TGTGCCAGCAGTGATGATCCGGGGTTTGGGTCCTACGAGCAGTACTTC. This encodes CASSDDPGFGSYEQYF.

J is TRBJ1-1 and V is TRBV23-1; D is uncertain. TRBV23-1 is an ORF for which the function is uncertain. With 2 bases removed from V and 0 bases from J, the gap between germline ends came to 4 bases. The CDR3 contains 13 residues. The CDR3 coding sequence is TGCGCCAGCAGTCAAACAGTGAACACTGAAGCTTTCTTT. Protein sequence: CASSQTVNTEAFF.

The V and J genes are TRBV4-1 and TRBJ1-4; no reliable D call. Deletions cut 0 bases from V and 11 bases from J, with 7 bases between. This CDR3 spans 12 amino acids. CDR1 and CDR2 from the germline V gene are MGHRA and YSYEKL. CDR3 protein: CASSQEEDKLFF. Written as DNA, the CDR3 is TGCGCCAGCAGCCAAGAGGAGGACAAACTGTTTTTT.

This clone was seen just once. V usage is TRBV19 and J usage is TRBJ1-2; 7 bases align to TRBD1. The CDR3 runs to 16 residues. V shed 4 bases and J 4 bases; nucleotides not matched to a gene: 12. Per the germline V gene, CDR1 is LNHDA and CDR2 is SQIVND (reference sequence). CDR3 DNA sequence: TGTGCCAGTAGTAAAATACCGGGACAGCGACTCTATGGCTACACCTTC. It is translated as CASSKIPGQRLYGYTF.

This sequence joins TRBV7-2 and TRBJ2-3, with D tentatively TRBD2 (6 bases). This CDR3 region has 13 residues. From germline, CDR1 is SGHTA and CDR2 FQGNSA. Trimming took 6 bases from V and 6 from J, leaving 13 bases between them. CDR3 sequence: CASSQNRGDTQYF. The CDR3 nucleotides are TGTGCCAGCAGTCAGAACCGGGGGGATACGCAGTATTTT.